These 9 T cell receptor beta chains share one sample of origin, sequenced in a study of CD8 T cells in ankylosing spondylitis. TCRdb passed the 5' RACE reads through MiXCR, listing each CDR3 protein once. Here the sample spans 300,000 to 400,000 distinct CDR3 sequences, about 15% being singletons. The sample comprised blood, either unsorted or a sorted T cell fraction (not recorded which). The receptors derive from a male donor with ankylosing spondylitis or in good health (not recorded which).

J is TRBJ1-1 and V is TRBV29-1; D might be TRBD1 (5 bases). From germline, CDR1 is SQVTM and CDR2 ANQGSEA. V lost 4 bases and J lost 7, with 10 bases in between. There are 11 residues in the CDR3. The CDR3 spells CSVVGGHEAFF. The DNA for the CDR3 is TGCAGCGTTGTGGGCGGACATGAAGCTTTCTTT. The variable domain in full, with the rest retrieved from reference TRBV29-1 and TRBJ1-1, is SAVISQKPSRDICQRGTSLTIQCQVDSQVTMMFWYRQQPGQSLTLIATANQGSEATYESGFVIDKFPISRPNLTFSTLTVSNMSPEDSSIYLCSVVGGHEAFFGQGTRLTVV.

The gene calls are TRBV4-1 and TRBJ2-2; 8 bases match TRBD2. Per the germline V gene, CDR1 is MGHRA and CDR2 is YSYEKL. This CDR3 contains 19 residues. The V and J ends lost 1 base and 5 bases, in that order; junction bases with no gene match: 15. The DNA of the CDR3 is TGCGCCAGCAGCCAAGCCCCCTCGGGGGGGGGAAAGATTACCGGGGAGCTGTTTTTT. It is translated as CASSQAPSGGGKITGELFF.

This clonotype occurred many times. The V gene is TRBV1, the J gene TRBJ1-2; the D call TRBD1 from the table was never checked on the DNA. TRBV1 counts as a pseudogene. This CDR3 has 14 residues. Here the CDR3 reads CTSSQEETGGGYTF. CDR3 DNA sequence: TGCACCAGCAGCCAAGAGGAGACAGGGGGTGGCTACACCTTC.

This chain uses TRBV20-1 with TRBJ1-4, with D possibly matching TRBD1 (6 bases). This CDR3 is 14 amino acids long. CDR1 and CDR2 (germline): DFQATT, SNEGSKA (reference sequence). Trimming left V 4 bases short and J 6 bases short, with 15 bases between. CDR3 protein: CSANDRSGDEKLFF. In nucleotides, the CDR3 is TGCAGTGCTAACGACAGGTCGGGTGATGAAAAACTGTTTTTT.

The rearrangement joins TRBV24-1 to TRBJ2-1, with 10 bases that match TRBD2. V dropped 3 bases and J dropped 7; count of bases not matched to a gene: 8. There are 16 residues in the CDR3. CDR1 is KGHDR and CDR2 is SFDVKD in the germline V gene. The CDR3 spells CATSDGLAGVENEQFF. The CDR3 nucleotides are TGTGCCACCAGTGATGGCCTAGCGGGAGTAGAGAATGAGCAGTTCTTC.

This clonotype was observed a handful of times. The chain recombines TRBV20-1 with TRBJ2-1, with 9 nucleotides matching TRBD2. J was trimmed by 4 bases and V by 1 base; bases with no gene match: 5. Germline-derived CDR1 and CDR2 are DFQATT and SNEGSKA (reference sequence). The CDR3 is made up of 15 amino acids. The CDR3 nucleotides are TGCAGTGCTAGAGGCCTAGCGGGAACTTACAATGAGCAGTTCTTC. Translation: CSARGLAGTYNEQFF.

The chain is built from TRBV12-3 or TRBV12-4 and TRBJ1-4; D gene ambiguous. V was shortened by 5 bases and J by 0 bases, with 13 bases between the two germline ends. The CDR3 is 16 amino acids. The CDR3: CASSPDLSATNEKLFF. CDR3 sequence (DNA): TGTGCCAGCAGTCCGGACCTTTCAGCAACTAATGAAAAACTGTTTTTT.

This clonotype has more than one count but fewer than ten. CDR3 in amino acids: CASSSDGGGSKTQYF. The DNA for the CDR3 is TGTGCCAGCAGCTCCGACGGAGGGGGGAGTAAGACCCAGTACTTC. The V and J genes are TRBV7-2 and TRBJ2-5, with D perhaps assigned TRBD1 or TRBD2 (6 bases each). Germline V lookup: CDR1 SGHTA, CDR2 FQGNSA. This CDR3 comprises 15 residues. V was shortened by 4 bases and J by 6 bases, with 18 bases between the two germline ends.

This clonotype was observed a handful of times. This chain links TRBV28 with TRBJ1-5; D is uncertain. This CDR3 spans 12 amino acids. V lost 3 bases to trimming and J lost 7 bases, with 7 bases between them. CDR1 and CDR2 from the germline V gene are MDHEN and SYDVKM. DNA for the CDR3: TGTGCCAGCAGTTTCGGCTACCAGCCCCAGCATTTT. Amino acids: CASSFGYQPQHF.